Given below is one T cell receptor beta chain in context. Its antigen target is currently unknown. Base qualities are missing; no much larger clone stands one base away. CDR1 is given as SGHAT and CDR2 as FQDESV, both from the germline V gene (reference sequence). The trim is 3 bases for V and 7 bases for J, with a gap of 10 bases between the germline ends. From the cysteine through the phenylalanine, the CDR3 covers 13 amino acids. CDR3 DNA only is kept here, 39 bases in frame from base 1. These data originate in a study of cytomegalovirus exposure and HLA in healthy donors (dated by TCRdb to 2016 to 2017). The study in broad terms: An earlier analysis of roughly 500 of the donors reported 250 to 350 Gb of sequence data and approximately 110 million unique TCR beta sequences from about 180 million T cells. Rather than using new phenotypic data, the later analysis identified candidate immune exposures from TCR beta sequences and from how often those sequences occurred across donors. Typing coverage differed by locus: A, B, C, DRB1 and DQB1 were typed in about 629-640 donors, DQA1 in 522, DPA1 in around 610, and DPB1 in 472. Of the 398 genotyped donors, approximately 80% were placed in the genetic ancestry cluster associated with self-reported Caucasian donors. The study combined high-throughput TCR immunosequencing, statistical association of individual TCRs with disease status, and machine learning to predict cytomegalovirus infection status. An early release covering roughly 580 HLA-typed donors comprised about 300 gigabases of sequencing data and around 85 million unique TCR sequences. Donor age, sex, ethnicity and CMV serostatus were compiled together with the repertoire data. In addition to the first cohort of 666 subjects, a separate validation cohort of approximately 130 different subjects was used. HLA typing covered class I and class II loci at four-digit resolution. An earlier analysis of 587 of the donors used high-throughput TCR beta sequencing to judge whether each TCR beta V gene segment behaved as functional or pseudogenic. Roughly 5 DR-DQ haplotypes were handled as single units for association and clustering, since linkage in the cohort was strong. The study profiled the T cell repertoires of approximately 700 subjects by immunosequencing and related them to cytomegalovirus serostatus. In a later genetic analysis, genome-wide SNP genotypes for about three fifths of the roughly 670 donors were used, and that subset was treated as a discovery cohort. Among about 360 genotyped donors of the cohort, an average of roughly 240,000 unique TCR beta nucleotide sequences were sequenced per donor, around 18% of them non-productive. To study patterns of TCR occurrence, a later analysis re-analyzed previously published TCR beta repertoires from several hundred donors and added high-resolution HLA genotyping. Every discovery cohort repertoire had been produced on one sequencing platform. The study aimed to test whether signatures of past pathogen exposure could be identified by cataloging public T cell receptors. What the work shows at the level of the full study, not this receptor alone: According to a later genetic analysis, donors in an Asian-associated ancestry cluster had fewer N-insertions in productive TCRs than the roughly 670-donor mean. In an earlier analysis of approximately 590 of the donors, most TCR beta V segments were observed in productive rearrangements about 87% or about 30% of the time, broadly matching IMGT annotations. Correlated functional status among segregating V segments might reflect linkage disequilibrium, but an unknown experimental factor could not be ruled out. A further reported finding was that TCR beta sequences accurately predicted the HLA-A and HLA-B alleles for most subjects in the first cohort. In both the original and validation cohorts, the classifier was reported to diagnose cytomegalovirus status with high specificity and sensitivity. Immune exposure information for the cohort was limited to CMV serostatus. While some public TCRs were present in many individuals, most TCR sequences turned up only very rarely across donors. Presence/absence analyses assumed roughly uniform sequencing depth across donors, an assumption that may not hold. In vitro tests confirmed that a few of the cytomegalovirus-associated TCR beta chains recognize cytomegalovirus antigens. Several of the top co-occurrence clusters appeared to be linked to parvovirus B19, influenza, CMV and Epstein-Barr virus, according to a later analysis. Some IMGT-functional V segments, including TRBV6-2 and TRBV6-3, could not be distinguished by the 87-base-pair reads and were therefore excluded. In a later analysis, TCR association rates were found to vary across HLA loci, with the most associated TCRs seen for DRB1 alleles and the fewest for HLA-C alleles. According to a later analysis, most CMV-associated TCR beta chains appeared to be HLA-restricted, and the HLA associations seemed to be driven largely by CMV exposure. The sequencing pipeline was judged likely to have produced a cluster of highly shared sequence variants as a technical artifact. In this cohort, only TCR beta chains were sequenced, and detectable features were limited by the absence of alpha or paired-chain data. According to the authors, the approach could potentially be generalized to other disease states and immunological phenotypes. A total of 164 TCR beta chains were listed by the study as associated with cytomegalovirus. In a later analysis, HLA-associated TCR beta chains were found to be more clonally expanded and to have lower generation probabilities than equally common non-associated chains. V-gene and J-gene trimming of TCR beta chains was associated with a missense DCLRE1C variant in a later genetic analysis, and the association was replicated in an independent cohort. Because counts were too low, seventeen rarely observed V segments, including chromosome 9 orphons, were left out of the earlier analysis of a few hundred of the donors. When HLA alleles, especially DR and DQ, strongly co-occurred, TCR associations were difficult to assign to individual alleles. A later analysis associated 16,951 TCR beta sequences with specific HLA alleles at a false discovery rate of 0.05. Because some donors lacked HLA typing at each locus, the association tests relied only on the typed subset.

The cohort was made up of around 720 healthy bone marrow donors. All cohort members were sampled while nominally healthy, although unrecorded immune exposures were likely present. The donor was CMV seropositive and was included in the group of 250 to 350 seropositive cohort members. A peripheral blood sample was collected from each donor, and TCR beta sequencing was performed on peripheral blood mononuclear cells. Genomic DNA was extracted from the blood cell samples with the Qiagen DNeasy Blood Extraction Kit. The library was built by means of the immunoSEQ multiplex PCR assay. The multiplex PCR relied on a mix of 60 forward primers for TCR Vbeta segments and 13 reverse primers for TCR Jbeta segments. The CDR3 region of rearranged TCR beta genes was amplified from genomic DNA by a multiplex PCR assay. The amplified TCR beta libraries were sequenced on the Illumina HiSeq System as 87-base-pair reads. The authors' analysis ran thus. Across the 500 to 850 repertoires, a later analysis counted around 80 million unique TCR beta chains, about 10 million of which were shared by at least two donors. To remove PCR and sequencing errors, raw reads were error-corrected and collapsed into unique sequences using a nearest-neighbor algorithm that merged closely related sequences. Alignment of CDR3 sequences to IMGT reference sequences was used to assign V, D and J gene segments. Each retained sequence needed at least a six-nucleotide match to both a V gene segment and a J gene segment. Rearrangements were classified as productive when the CDR3 lacked stop codons and remained in frame with V and J, and all other rearrangements were classified as non-productive. Following IMGT convention, CDR3 was defined as the stretch from the second conserved V-encoded cysteine up to the conserved J-encoded phenylalanine. The earlier analysis of about 530 of the donors excluded any sequence lacking an unambiguous match to a single V gene segment. An earlier analysis of approximately 590 of the donors called V segments functional above 56.7% productive rearrangements and segregating when the between-donor standard deviation exceeded 5%. A statistical classification framework was built for diagnosing cytomegalovirus status from the catalog of TCR beta chain sequences. In a later analysis, V and J genes were assigned by comparing TCR nucleotide sequences against IMGT/GENE-DB human TR gene sequences. In a later analysis, CDR3 sequences and most-parsimonious VDJ recombination scenarios were assigned using the TCRdist pipeline. In a later analysis, each TCR beta chain was defined by its CDR3 amino acid sequence together with its V-gene family, and reads lacking a unique V-gene family were excluded. As a way to deal with suspected cross-contamination and a sequencing artifact, a later analysis dropped nearly 600 nucleotide sequences that were highly shared and had low generation probability. In a later analysis, a clonal expansion index for each public chain was calculated from normalized within-repertoire ranks of inferred template counts. In a later analysis, generation probabilities were computed using a VDJ recombination model fitted to out-of-frame rearrangements, and the results were checked against IGoR. In a later analysis, hypergeometric tests were used to score TCR-TCR, TCR-HLA and TCR-CMV co-occurrence, with a repertoire-size bias correction applied to TCR pairs. To estimate false discovery rates, a later analysis permuted the HLA or CMV assignments 20 times. A later analysis grouped co-occurring TCRs with DBSCAN, adding TCRdist sequence similarity when clustering within HLA-allele-positive subsets. Co-occurrence clustering excluded repertoires with fewer than 30,000 or more than 120,000 public chains, plus five with anomalous nucleotide sharing. Drawn from immuneACCESS, this table holds only the in-frame rearrangements with V and J called that TCRdb kept. Clones are partly lost; checked studies trace under half to an unresolved V gene and leave the rest unexplained. The D gene and trimming were derived from the DNA, and the V and J assignments and clone size from that table. This sample has fewer than 200,000 clones in its table, and about 79% of those were observed once. 1% to 1.5% of the sample lies in the top ten.

Recombination linked TRBV11-1 to TRBJ1-5, with a tentative D gene TRBD1 over 5 matching bases. This clonotype was sampled from a girl aged 2-9 years in good health and CMV-seropositive. Sequences were obtained from PBMCs. CDR3 protein: CASSLGRGQPQHF. The nucleotide sequence is given as TGTGCCAGCAGCTTGGGGCGGGGGCAGCCCCAGCATTTT.